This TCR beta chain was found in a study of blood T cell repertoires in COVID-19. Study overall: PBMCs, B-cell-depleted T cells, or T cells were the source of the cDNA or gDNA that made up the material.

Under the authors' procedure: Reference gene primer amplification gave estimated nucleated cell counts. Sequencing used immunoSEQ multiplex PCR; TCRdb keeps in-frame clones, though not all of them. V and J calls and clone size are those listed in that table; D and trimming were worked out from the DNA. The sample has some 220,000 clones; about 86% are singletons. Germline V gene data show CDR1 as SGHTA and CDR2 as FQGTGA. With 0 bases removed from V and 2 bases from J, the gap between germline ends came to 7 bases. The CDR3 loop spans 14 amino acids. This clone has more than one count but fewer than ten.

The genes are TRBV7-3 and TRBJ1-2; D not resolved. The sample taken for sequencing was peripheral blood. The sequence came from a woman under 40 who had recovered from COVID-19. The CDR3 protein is CASSLTTGNYGYTF. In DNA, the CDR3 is TGTGCCAGCAGCTTAACAACGGGGAACTATGGCTACACCTTC.